Listed below are T cell receptor beta chains from one sample, sequenced in a study of T-cell memory formation after mild COVID-19. Each CDR3 protein gets one entry after TCRdb re-called the 5' RACE reads with MiXCR. This table holds hundreds of thousands of distinct CDR3 sequences, less than 20% found once. Sequencing used PBMCs or a T cell subset sorted from them (not recorded which). Receptors were obtained from a man aged 18-30 years who had mild COVID-19 (a few samples of this study predate the infection). Cell type and time point are not known. Each CDR3 is given with its conserved first and last residue. D genes are given only for firm matches. Not every row has a clone size; where given, it reads once, few, many or a size class.

j_gene | v_gene | abundance | d_gene | CDR3aa | CDR3nt
TRBJ1-4 | TRBV7-9 | - | TRBD1 | CASRGTTGGAFEKLFF | TGTGCCAGCAGGGGTACAACAGGGGGCGCTTTCGAAAAACTGTTTTTT
TRBJ1-4 | TRBV4-1 | - | - | CASSLLQLGLATNEKLFF | TGCGCCAGCAGCCTTCTCCAGCTGGGGCTTGCAACTAATGAAAAACTGTTTTTT
TRBJ1-1 | TRBV29-1 | few | TRBD1 | CSGYTDRGTEAFF | TGCAGCGGCTATACGGACAGGGGAACTGAAGCTTTCTTT
TRBJ1-5 | TRBV12-3/TRBV12-4 | few | TRBD1 | CASSPGTGENQPQHF | TGTGCCAGCAGTCCCGGGACAGGCGAAAATCAGCCCCAGCATTTT
TRBJ1-1 | TRBV5-1 | - | TRBD1 | CASSSQGARGTEAFF | TGCGCCAGCAGCTCACAGGGGGCGCGGGGTACTGAAGCTTTCTTT
TRBJ1-1 | TRBV5-1 | few | - | CASSPGEGMAFF | TGCGCCAGCAGTCCAGGGGAGGGGATGGCTTTCTTT
TRBJ2-1 | TRBV4-3 | - | - | CASSQDRPNGEQFF | TGCGCCAGCAGCCAAGATCGGCCCAACGGTGAGCAGTTCTTC
TRBJ2-5 | TRBV7-2 | few | - | CASSLDHEPTADFRQETQYF | TGTGCCAGCAGCTTAGACCACGAGCCAACCGCCGACTTTAGACAAGAGACCCAGTACTTC
TRBJ1-4 | TRBV27 | few | - | CASSLYQATNEKLFF | TGTGCCAGCAGTTTATATCAGGCAACTAATGAAAAACTGTTTTTT
TRBJ1-5 | TRBV5-1 | - | - | CASSPHGGGLQPQHF | TGCGCCAGCAGCCCCCACGGGGGGGGCTTACAGCCCCAGCATTTT
TRBJ2-3 | TRBV5-1 | - | - | CASSLAATTDTQYF | TGCGCCAGCAGCTTGGCCGCGACTACAGATACGCAGTATTTT
TRBJ1-1 | TRBV6-2/TRBV6-3 | - | - | CASSYPLAEAFF | TGTGCCAGCAGTTACCCCCTGGCTGAAGCTTTCTTT
TRBJ2-5 | TRBV15 | - | - | CATSRQGFEETQYF | TGTGCCACCAGCAGACAGGGGTTTGAAGAGACCCAGTACTTC
TRBJ1-1 | TRBV4-2 | - | - | CASSQNRDTEAFF | TGTGCCAGCAGCCAGAACAGGGACACTGAAGCTTTCTTT
TRBJ2-1 | TRBV7-2 | many | - | CASSPSLAAYNEQFF | TGTGCCAGCAGCCCGAGCCTAGCTGCCTACAATGAGCAGTTCTTC
TRBJ2-7 | TRBV5-1 | few | - | CASSFAGPYEQYF | TGCGCCAGCAGCTTTGCCGGACCCTACGAGCAGTACTTC
TRBJ1-2 | TRBV20-1 | - | - | CSADRQGNGYTF | TGCAGTGCTGATAGGCAGGGGAATGGCTACACCTTC
TRBJ1-2 | TRBV10-3 | - | TRBD1 | CAIRVVDGTGLHGYTF | TGTGCCATCAGGGTAGTCGACGGGACAGGGTTGCATGGCTACACCTTC
TRBJ1-3 | TRBV18 | few | - | CASSPPSGNRNTIYF | TGTGCCAGCTCACCACCTTCGGGGAACAGAAACACCATATATTTT
TRBJ1-2 | TRBV5-1 | - | - | CASSFSSDYGYTF | TGCGCCAGCAGCTTTTCCTCCGACTATGGCTACACCTTC
TRBJ2-2 | TRBV12-5 | - | TRBD1 | CASGPGTGNTGELFF | TGTGCTAGTGGTCCCGGGACAGGGAACACCGGGGAGCTGTTTTTT
TRBJ2-3 | TRBV7-3 | few | TRBD1 | CASSLTPGTGSRDTQYF | TGTGCCAGCAGCTTAACACCCGGGACAGGGTCACGAGATACGCAGTATTTT
TRBJ2-1 | TRBV5-1 | - | TRBD2 | CASSLEGLAGESSYNEQFF | TGCGCCAGCAGCTTGGAGGGGCTAGCGGGGGAGAGCTCCTACAATGAGCAGTTCTTC
TRBJ1-3 | TRBV24-1 | many | - | CATMTDPPGNTIYF | TGTGCCACCATGACAGATCCTCCTGGAAACACCATATATTTT
TRBJ2-1 | TRBV6-1 | few | TRBD1 | CASSEPQGKGEQFF | TGTGCCAGCAGTGAACCACAGGGGAAGGGTGAGCAGTTCTTC
TRBJ1-1 | TRBV18 | - | TRBD1 | CASSPPGTVEAFF | TGTGCCAGCTCACCACCGGGGACAGTTGAAGCTTTCTTT
TRBJ1-6 | TRBV6-5 | few | - | CASRQGLVAPLHF | TGTGCCAGCAGACAGGGACTGGTTGCACCCCTCCACTTT
TRBJ2-3 | TRBV12-3/TRBV12-4 | few | TRBD1 | CASGGQGPDTQYF | TGTGCCAGTGGGGGACAGGGTCCAGATACGCAGTATTTT